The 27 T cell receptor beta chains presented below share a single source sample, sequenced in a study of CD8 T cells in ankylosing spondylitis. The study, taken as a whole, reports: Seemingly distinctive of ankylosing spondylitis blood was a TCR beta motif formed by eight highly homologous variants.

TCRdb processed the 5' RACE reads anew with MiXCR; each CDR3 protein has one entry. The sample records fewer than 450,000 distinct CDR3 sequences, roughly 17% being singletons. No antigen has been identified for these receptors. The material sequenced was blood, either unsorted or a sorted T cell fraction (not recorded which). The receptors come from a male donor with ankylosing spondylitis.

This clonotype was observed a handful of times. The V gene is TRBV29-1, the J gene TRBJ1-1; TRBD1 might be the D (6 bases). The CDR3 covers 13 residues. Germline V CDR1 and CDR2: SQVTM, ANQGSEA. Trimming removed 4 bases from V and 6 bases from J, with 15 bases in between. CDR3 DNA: TGCAGCGTTGTTAGGGGGTCCATCTCTGAAGCTTTCTTT. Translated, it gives CSVVRGSISEAFF.

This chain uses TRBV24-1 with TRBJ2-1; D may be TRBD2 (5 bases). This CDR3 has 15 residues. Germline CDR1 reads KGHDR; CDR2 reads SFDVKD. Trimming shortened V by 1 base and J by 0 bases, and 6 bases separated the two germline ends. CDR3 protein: CATSDFSVSYNEQFF. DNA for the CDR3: TGTGCCACCAGTGATTTTAGCGTCTCCTACAATGAGCAGTTCTTC.

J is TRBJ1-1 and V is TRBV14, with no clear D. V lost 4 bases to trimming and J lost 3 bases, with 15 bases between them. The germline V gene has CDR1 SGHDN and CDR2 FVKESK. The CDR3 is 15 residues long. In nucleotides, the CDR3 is TGTGCCAGCAGCCTCCTGGGCGGCCGCCACACTGAAGCTTTCTTT. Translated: CASSLLGGRHTEAFF.

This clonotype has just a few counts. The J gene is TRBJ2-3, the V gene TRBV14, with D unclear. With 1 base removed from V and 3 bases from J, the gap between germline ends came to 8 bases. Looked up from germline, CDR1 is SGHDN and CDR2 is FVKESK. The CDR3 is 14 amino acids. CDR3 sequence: CASSQGRLTDTQYF. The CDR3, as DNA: TGTGCCAGCAGCCAAGGCAGGTTGACAGATACGCAGTATTTT.

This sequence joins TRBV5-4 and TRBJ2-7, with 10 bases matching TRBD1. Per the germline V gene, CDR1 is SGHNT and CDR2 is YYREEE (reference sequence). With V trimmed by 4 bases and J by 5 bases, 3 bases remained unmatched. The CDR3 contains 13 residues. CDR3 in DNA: TGTGCCAGCAGCAGGGACAGGGGCGACGAGCAGTACTTC. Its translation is CASSRDRGDEQYF.

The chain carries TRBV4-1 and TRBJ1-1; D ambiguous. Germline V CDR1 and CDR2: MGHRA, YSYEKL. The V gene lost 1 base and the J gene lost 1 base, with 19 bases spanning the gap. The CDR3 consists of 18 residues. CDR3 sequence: CASSQGRVSQSENTEAFF. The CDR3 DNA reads TGCGCCAGCAGCCAAGGAAGAGTGTCGCAGAGCGAGAACACTGAAGCTTTCTTT.

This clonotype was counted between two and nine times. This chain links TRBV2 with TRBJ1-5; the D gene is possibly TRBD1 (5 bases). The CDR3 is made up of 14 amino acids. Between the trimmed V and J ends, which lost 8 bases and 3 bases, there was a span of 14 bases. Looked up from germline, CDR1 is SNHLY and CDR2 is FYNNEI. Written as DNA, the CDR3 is TGTGCCAGCGGGGCGACATTCCTCAATCAGCCCCAGCATTTT. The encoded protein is CASGATFLNQPQHF.

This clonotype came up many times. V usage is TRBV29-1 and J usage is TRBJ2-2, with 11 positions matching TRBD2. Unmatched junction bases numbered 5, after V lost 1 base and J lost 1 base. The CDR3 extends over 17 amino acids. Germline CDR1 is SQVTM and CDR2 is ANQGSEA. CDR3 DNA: TGCAGCGTTGAAGGTCTAGCGGGGGGAAGGAACACCGGGGAGCTGTTTTTT. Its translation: CSVEGLAGGRNTGELFF.

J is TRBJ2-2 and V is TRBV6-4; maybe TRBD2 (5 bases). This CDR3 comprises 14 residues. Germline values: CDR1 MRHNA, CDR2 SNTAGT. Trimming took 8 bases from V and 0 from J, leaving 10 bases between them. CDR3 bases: TGTGCCAGCGAGAGGGAGCCGAACACCGGGGAGCTGTTTTTT. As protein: CASEREPNTGELFF.

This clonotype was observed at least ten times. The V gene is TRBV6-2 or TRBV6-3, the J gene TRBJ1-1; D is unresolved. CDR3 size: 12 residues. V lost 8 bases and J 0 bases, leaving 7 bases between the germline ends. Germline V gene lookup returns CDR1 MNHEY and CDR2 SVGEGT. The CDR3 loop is CASGRMNTEAFF. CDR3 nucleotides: TGTGCCAGCGGCAGGATGAACACTGAAGCTTTCTTT.

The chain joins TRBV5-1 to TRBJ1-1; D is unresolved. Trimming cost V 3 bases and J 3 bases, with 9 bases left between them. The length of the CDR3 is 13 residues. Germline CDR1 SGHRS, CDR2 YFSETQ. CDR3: CASSSRADTEAFF. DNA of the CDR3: TGCGCCAGCAGCTCGAGGGCCGACACTGAAGCTTTCTTT.

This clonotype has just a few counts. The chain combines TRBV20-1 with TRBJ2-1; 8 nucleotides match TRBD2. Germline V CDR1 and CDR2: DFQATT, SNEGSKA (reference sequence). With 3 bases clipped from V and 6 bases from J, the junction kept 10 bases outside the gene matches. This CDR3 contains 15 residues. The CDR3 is CSASSGSGVVNEQFF. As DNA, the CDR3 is TGCAGTGCTAGTTCGGGTAGCGGGGTTGTCAATGAGCAGTTCTTC.

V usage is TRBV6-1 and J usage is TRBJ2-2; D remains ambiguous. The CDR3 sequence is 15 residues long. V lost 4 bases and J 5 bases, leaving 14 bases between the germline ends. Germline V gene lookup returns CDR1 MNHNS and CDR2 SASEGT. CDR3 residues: CASSGSHRLTGELFF. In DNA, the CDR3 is TGTGCCAGCAGTGGGTCCCATAGGCTGACCGGGGAGCTGTTTTTT.

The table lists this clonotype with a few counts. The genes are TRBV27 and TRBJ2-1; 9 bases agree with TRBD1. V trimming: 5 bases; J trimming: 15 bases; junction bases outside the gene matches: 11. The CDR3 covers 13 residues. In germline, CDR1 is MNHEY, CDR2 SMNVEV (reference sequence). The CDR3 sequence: CASSLPGQGSMFF. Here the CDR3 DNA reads TGTGCCAGCAGTCTCCCGGGACAGGGCAGCATGTTCTTC.

CDR3 protein: CASSLTDNNEQFF. The CDR3, as DNA: TGTGCCAGCAGCTTGACAGATAACAATGAGCAGTTCTTC. The V call is TRBV7-3, the J call TRBJ2-1, with a weak D call TRBD1 (5 bases). The CDR3 sequence is 13 residues long. The V end was cut by 3 bases, the J end by 5 bases, with 8 bases between. The germline V gene has CDR1 SGHTA and CDR2 FQGTGA.

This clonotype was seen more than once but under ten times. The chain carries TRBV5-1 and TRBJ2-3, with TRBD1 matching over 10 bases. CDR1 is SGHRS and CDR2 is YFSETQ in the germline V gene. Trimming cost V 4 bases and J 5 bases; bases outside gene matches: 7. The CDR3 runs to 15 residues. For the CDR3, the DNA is TGCGCCAGCAGCGTCGGGACAGGGGATTTAGATACGCAGTATTTT. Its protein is CASSVGTGDLDTQYF.

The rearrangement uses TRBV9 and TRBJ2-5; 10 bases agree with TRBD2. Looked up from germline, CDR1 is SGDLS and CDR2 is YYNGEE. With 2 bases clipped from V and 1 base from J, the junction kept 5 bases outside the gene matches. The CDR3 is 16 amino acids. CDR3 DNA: TGTGCCAGCAGCGTCGGTCTAGCGGGGGTCCAAGAGACCCAGTACTTC. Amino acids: CASSVGLAGVQETQYF. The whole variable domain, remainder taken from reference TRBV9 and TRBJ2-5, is DSGVTQTPKHLITATGQRVTLRCSPRSGDLSVYWYQQSLDQGLQFLIQYYNGEERAKGNILERFSAQQFPDLHSELNLSSLELGDSALYFCASSVGLAGVQETQYFGPGTRLLVL.

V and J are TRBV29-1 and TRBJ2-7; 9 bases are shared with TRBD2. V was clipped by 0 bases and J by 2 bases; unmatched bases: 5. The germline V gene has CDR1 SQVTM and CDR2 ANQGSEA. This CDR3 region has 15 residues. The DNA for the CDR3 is TGCAGCGTTGAAGAAAAGCGGGGGGCCGCCTACGAGCAGTACTTC. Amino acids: CSVEEKRGAAYEQYF.

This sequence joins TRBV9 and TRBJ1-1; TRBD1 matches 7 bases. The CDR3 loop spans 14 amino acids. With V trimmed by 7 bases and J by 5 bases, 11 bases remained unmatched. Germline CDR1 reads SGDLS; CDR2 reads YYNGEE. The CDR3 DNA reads TGTGCCAGCGGGAAGGGACAGTCTGAAACTGAAGCTTTCTTT. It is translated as CASGKGQSETEAFF. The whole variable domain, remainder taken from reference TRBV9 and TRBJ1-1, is DSGVTQTPKHLITATGQRVTLRCSPRSGDLSVYWYQQSLDQGLQFLIQYYNGEERAKGNILERFSAQQFPDLHSELNLSSLELGDSALYFCASGKGQSETEAFFGQGTRLTVV.

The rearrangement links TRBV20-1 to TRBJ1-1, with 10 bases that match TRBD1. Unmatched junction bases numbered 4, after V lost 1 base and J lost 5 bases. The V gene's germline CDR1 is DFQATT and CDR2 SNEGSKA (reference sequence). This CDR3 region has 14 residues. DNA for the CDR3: TGCAGTGCTAGAGGAGACAGGGGGCGGACTGAAGCTTTCTTT. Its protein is CSARGDRGRTEAFF.

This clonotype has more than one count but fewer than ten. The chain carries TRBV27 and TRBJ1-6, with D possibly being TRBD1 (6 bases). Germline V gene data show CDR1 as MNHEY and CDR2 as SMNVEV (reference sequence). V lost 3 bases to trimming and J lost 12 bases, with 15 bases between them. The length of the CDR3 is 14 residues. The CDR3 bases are TGTGCCAGCAGTTTTACAGGGACCGACTTACCCCTCCACTTT. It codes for CASSFTGTDLPLHF.

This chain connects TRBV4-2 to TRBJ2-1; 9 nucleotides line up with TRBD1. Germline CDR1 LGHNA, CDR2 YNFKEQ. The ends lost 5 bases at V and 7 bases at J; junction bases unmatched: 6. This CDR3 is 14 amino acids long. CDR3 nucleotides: TGTGCCAGCAGCGAGGGACAGGGCAGAAATGAGCAGTTCTTC. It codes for CASSEGQGRNEQFF.

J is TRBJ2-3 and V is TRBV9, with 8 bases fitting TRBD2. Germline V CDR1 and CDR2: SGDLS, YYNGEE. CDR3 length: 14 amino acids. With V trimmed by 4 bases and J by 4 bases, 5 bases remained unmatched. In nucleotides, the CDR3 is TGTGCCAGCAGCCCAATAGCGGGATCAGATACGCAGTATTTT. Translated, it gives CASSPIAGSDTQYF.

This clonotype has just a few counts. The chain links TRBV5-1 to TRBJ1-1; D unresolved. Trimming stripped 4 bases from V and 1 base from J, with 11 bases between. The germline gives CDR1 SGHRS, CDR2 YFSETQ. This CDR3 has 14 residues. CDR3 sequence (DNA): TGCGCCAGCAGCACCACCCCAGGGAACACTGAAGCTTTCTTT. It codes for CASSTTPGNTEAFF. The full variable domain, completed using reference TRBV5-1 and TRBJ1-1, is KAGVTQTPRYLIKTRGQQVTLSCSPISGHRSVSWYQQTPGQGLQFLFEYFSETQRNKGNFPGRFSGRQFSNSRSEMNVSTLELGDSALYLCASSTTPGNTEAFFGQGTRLTVV.

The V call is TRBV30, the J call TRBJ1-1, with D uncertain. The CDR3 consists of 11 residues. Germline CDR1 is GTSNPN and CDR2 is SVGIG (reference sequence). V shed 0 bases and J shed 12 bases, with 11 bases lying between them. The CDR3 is CAWSVEYATFF. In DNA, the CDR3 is TGTGCCTGGAGTGTGGAGTATGCGACTTTCTTT.

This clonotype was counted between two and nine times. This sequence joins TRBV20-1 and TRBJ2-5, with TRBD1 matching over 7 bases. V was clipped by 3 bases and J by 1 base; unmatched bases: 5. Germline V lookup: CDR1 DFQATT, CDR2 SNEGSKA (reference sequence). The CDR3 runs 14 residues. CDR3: CSASADRPQETQYF. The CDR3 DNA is TGCAGTGCTAGCGCGGACAGGCCCCAAGAGACCCAGTACTTC.

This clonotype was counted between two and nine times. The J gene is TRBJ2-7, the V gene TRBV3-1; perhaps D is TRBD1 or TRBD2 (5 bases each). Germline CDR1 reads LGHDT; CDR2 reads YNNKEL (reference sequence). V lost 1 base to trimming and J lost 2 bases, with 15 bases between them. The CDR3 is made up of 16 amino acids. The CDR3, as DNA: TGTGCCAGCAGCCAAGCTGGGGCTAGCAAAACCTACGAGCAGTACTTC. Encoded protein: CASSQAGASKTYEQYF.